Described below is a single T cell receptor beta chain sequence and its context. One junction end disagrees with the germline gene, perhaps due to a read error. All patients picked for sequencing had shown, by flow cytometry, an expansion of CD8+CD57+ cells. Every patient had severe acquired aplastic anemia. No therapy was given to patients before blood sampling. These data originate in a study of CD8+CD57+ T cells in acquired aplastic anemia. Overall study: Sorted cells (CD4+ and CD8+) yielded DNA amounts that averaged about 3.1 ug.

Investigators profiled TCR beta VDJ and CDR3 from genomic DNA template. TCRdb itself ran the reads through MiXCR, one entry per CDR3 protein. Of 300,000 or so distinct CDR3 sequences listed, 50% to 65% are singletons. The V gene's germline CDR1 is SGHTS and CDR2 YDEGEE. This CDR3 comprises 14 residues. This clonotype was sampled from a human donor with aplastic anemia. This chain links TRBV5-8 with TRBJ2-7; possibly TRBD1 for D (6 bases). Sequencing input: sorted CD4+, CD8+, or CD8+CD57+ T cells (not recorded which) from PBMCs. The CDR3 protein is CASSLAGVLYEQYF. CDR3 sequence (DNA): TGTGCCAGCAGCTTGGCAGGGGTGTTATACGAGCAGTACTTT.